This TCR beta chain came from a study of identical twins. TCRdb recomputed calls from the 5' RACE reads with MiXCR, one row per CDR3 protein. The profile shows about 550,000 distinct CDR3 sequences, approximately 20% of them singletons. These data also formed part of another study, on yellow fever vaccine responses in identical twins.

The TCR was taken from a woman under 30 in good health. Sequencing was performed on CD4+ T cells sorted from blood.

The CDR3 coding sequence is TGTGCCAGCAGTTACTCTCCAGCCTCTGGGGCCAACGTCCTGACTTTC. This encodes CASSYSPASGANVLTF. This sequence joins TRBV6-5 and TRBJ2-6, with no clear D. This CDR3 contains 16 residues. V was cut by 0 bases and J by 0 bases, with 6 bases left in between. Germline assignment: CDR1 MNHEY and CDR2 SVGAGI.